This TCR beta chain comes out of a study of T-cell memory formation after mild COVID-19. Using its own MiXCR run on the 5' RACE reads, TCRdb lists one record per CDR3 protein. The sample carries 100,000 to 150,000 distinct CDR3 sequences, approximately 17% recorded once. Comments on this clonotype: Its antigen is not known.

CDR1 and CDR2 (germline): MNHEY, SVGAGI. After removal of 7 bases from V and 8 bases from J, the junction contained 7 bases not matched to a gene. This CDR3 contains 13 residues. General study results and limits: Detection of some responders pre-infection suggested pre-existing cross-reactive memory T cells participated. There was a balanced CD4/CD8 profile in clones contracting day 15 to 85, and later expanders leaned CD4+. A second wave of clones peaked on day 37, and their SARS-CoV-2 specificity went unconfirmed. CD4+ contracting clones were found mainly in CM and EM, and CD8+ ones in EMRA.

This TCR derives from a man younger than 30 who had mild COVID-19 (a few samples of this study predate the infection). Cell type and time point are not known. The material sequenced was PBMCs or a T cell subset sorted from them (not recorded which). The chain employs TRBV6-5 and TRBJ2-1, with 8 nucleotides matching TRBD2. The CDR3 loop is CASKNGGAHEQFF. CDR3 DNA sequence: TGTGCCAGCAAAAACGGGGGGGCCCATGAGCAGTTCTTC.